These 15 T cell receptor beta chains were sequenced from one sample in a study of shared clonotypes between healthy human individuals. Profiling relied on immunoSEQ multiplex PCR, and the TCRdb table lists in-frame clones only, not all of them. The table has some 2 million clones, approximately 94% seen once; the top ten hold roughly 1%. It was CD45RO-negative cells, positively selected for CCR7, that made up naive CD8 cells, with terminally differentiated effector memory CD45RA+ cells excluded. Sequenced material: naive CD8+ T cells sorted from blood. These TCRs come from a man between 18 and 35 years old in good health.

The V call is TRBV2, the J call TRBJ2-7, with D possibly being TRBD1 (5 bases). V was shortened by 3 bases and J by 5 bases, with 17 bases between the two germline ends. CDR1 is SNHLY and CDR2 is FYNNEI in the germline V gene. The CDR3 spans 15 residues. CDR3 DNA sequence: TGTGCCAGCAGTGAGGGGCAGGTTGGGCGAGACGAGCAGTACTTC. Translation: CASSEGQVGRDEQYF.

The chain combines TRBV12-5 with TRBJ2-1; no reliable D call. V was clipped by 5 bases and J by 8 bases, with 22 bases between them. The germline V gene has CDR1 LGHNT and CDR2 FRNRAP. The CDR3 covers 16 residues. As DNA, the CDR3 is TGTGCTAGTGGTCCGGATGAGCTTTTCTATTTACATGAGCAGTTCTTC. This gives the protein CASGPDELFYLHEQFF.

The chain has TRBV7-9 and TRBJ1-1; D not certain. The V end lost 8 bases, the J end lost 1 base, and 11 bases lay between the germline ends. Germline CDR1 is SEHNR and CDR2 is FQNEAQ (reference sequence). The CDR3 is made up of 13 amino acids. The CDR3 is CASQTGRNTEAFF. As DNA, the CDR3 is TGTGCCAGCCAAACGGGCAGGAACACTGAAGCTTTCTTT.

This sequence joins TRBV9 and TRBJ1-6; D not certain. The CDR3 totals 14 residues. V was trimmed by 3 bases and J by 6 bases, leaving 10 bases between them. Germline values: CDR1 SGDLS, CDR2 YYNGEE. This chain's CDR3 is CASSAGPPNSPLHF. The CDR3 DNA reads TGTGCCAGCAGCGCCGGACCGCCTAATTCACCCCTCCACTTT. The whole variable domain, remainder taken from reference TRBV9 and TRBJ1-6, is DSGVTQTPKHLITATGQRVTLRCSPRSGDLSVYWYQQSLDQGLQFLIQYYNGEERAKGNILERFSAQQFPDLHSELNLSSLELGDSALYFCASSAGPPNSPLHFGNGTRLTVT.

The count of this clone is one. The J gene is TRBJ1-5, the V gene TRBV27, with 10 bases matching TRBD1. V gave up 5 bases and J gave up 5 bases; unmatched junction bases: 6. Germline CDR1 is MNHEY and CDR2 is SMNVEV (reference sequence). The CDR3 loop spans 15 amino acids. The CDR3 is CASSPGQGSDQPQHF. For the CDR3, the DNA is TGTGCCAGCAGTCCGGGACAGGGGTCCGATCAGCCCCAGCATTTT.

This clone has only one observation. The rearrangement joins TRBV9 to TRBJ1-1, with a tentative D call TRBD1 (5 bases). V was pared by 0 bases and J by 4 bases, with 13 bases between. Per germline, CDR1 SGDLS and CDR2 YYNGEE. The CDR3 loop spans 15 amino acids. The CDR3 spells CASSVAGGSGTEAFF. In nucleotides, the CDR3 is TGTGCCAGCAGCGTAGCGGGGGGAAGCGGCACTGAAGCTTTCTTT.

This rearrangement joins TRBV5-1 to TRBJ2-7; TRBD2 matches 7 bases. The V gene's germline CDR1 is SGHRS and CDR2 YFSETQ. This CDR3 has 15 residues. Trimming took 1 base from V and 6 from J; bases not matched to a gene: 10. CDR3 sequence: CASSLKRGSPLEQYF. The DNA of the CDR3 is TGCGCCAGCAGCTTGAAGCGGGGATCCCCCCTCGAGCAGTACTTC. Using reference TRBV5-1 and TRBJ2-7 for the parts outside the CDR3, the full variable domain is KAGVTQTPRYLIKTRGQQVTLSCSPISGHRSVSWYQQTPGQGLQFLFEYFSETQRNKGNFPGRFSGRQFSNSRSEMNVSTLELGDSALYLCASSLKRGSPLEQYFGPGTRLTVT.

The chain's CDR3 is CASSRLAGEQYF. Here the CDR3 DNA reads TGCGCCAGCAGTAGGCTAGCGGGAGAGCAGTACTTC. The V call is TRBV5-1, the J call TRBJ2-7, with TRBD2 matching over 9 bases. Germline V gene data show CDR1 as SGHRS and CDR2 as YFSETQ. J gave up 7 bases and V 5 bases, and 4 bases lay outside the gene matches. There are 12 residues in the CDR3.

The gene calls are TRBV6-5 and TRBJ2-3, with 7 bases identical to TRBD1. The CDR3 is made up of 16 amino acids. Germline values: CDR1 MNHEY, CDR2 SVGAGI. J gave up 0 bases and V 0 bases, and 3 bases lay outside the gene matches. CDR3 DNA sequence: TGTGCCAGCAGTTACTCCTCGGGACAGAGCACAGATACGCAGTATTTT. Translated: CASSYSSGQSTDTQYF.

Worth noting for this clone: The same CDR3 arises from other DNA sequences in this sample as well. This chain's CDR3 is CASSVSGGTEAFF. In nucleotides, the CDR3 is TGTGCCAGCAGCGTATCCGGGGGCACTGAAGCTTTCTTT. This chain links TRBV9 with TRBJ1-1; tentatively, D is TRBD1 (5 bases). CDR3 length equals 13 residues. Trimming took 1 base from V and 4 from J, leaving 8 bases between them. In germline, CDR1 is SGDLS, CDR2 YYNGEE.

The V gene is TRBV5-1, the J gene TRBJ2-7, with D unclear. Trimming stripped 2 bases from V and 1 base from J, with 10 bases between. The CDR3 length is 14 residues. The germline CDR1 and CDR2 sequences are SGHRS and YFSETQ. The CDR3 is CASSFDGPSYEQYF. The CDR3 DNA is TGCGCCAGCAGCTTTGACGGACCATCCTACGAGCAGTACTTC.

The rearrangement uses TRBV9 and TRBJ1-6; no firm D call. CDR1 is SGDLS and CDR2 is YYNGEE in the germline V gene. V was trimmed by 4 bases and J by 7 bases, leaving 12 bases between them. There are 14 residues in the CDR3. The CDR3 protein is CASSTGAINSPLHF. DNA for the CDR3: TGTGCCAGCAGCACGGGCGCGATAAATTCACCCCTCCACTTT.

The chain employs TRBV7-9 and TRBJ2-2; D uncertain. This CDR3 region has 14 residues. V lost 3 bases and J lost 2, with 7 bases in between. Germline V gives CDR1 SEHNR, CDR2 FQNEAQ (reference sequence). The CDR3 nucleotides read TGTGCCAGCAGCTTGGGGTACAACACCGGGGAGCTGTTTTTT. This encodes CASSLGYNTGELFF.

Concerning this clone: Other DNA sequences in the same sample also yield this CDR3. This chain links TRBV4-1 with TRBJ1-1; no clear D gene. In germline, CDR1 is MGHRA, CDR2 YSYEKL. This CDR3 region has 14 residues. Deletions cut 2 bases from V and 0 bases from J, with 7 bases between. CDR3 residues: CASSQPGLNTEAFF. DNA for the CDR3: TGCGCCAGCAGCCAACCAGGACTGAACACTGAAGCTTTCTTT.

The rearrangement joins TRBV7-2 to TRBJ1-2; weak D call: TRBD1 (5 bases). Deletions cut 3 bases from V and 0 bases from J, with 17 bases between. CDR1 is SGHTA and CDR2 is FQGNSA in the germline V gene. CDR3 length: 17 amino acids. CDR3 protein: CASSFGGGRGANYGYTF. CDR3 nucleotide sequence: TGTGCCAGCAGCTTCGGGGGAGGGCGGGGAGCTAACTATGGCTACACCTTC.